The rows below give T cell receptor beta chains drawn from one sample of a study of blood T cell repertoires in COVID-19. This table comes from immunoSEQ multiplex PCR, and its TCRdb copy is limited to in-frame clones, with some not included. The top ten clones hold around 4.7% of a sample with roughly 130,000 clones, just over 85% of them seen once. Material for sequencing was peripheral blood. The receptors were sampled from a man aged 40-50 years with acute or convalescent COVID-19. Each CDR3 is given with its conserved first and last residue. Fields, in order: CDR3 protein, CDR3 DNA, D gene, clone size, J gene, V gene. D genes are given only for firm matches. Size is stated for part of the rows, as once, few or many counts, or as a class when the clone is expanded.

cdr3_aa: CASRGTGSQPQHF
cdr3_nt: TGTGCCAGCAGGGGGACAGGCAGTCAGCCCCAGCATTTT
d_call: TRBD1
clone_size: few
j_call: TRBJ1-5
v_call: TRBV6-6

cdr3_aa: CASSLDAGNTEAFF
cdr3_nt: TGTGCCAGCAGCTTAGACGCCGGGAACACTGAAGCTTTCTTT
d_call: .
clone_size: .
j_call: TRBJ1-1
v_call: TRBV7-9

cdr3_aa: CASSKQGDIQYF
cdr3_nt: TGCGCCAGCAGTAAACAGGGTGACATTCAGTACTTC
d_call: .
clone_size: .
j_call: TRBJ2-4
v_call: TRBV5-1

cdr3_aa: CASSLFRRETRNEQFF
cdr3_nt: TGTGCCAGCAGCTTATTTAGACGGGAGACGAGAAATGAGCAGTTCTTC
d_call: .
clone_size: .
j_call: TRBJ2-1
v_call: TRBV7-9

cdr3_aa: CASSIGTGAPYEQYF
cdr3_nt: TGTGCCAGTAGTATCGGGACAGGGGCCCCCTACGAGCAGTACTTC
d_call: TRBD1
clone_size: .
j_call: TRBJ2-7
v_call: TRBV19

cdr3_aa: CASSTRQRYYEQYF
cdr3_nt: TGTGCCAGCAGCACCAGACAGAGATATTACGAGCAGTACTTC
d_call: .
clone_size: .
j_call: TRBJ2-7
v_call: TRBV7-8

cdr3_aa: CATRQGAFYGYTF
cdr3_nt: TGTGCCACTCGACAGGGGGCTTTCTATGGCTACACCTTC
d_call: TRBD1
clone_size: .
j_call: TRBJ1-2
v_call: TRBV27

cdr3_aa: CATSDPSTASSGNTIYF
cdr3_nt: TGTGCCACCTCCGACCCGTCGACGGCTAGCTCTGGAAACACCATATATTTT
d_call: .
clone_size: .
j_call: TRBJ1-3
v_call: TRBV19

cdr3_aa: CAWTLQGDTQYF
cdr3_nt: TGTGCCTGGACTCTTCAGGGAGATACGCAGTATTTT
d_call: .
clone_size: .
j_call: TRBJ2-3
v_call: TRBV30

cdr3_aa: CASSGQINYGYTF
cdr3_nt: TGCGCCAGCAGCGGACAGATAAACTATGGCTACACCTTC
d_call: .
clone_size: .
j_call: TRBJ1-2
v_call: TRBV5-1

cdr3_aa: CASSQTPGQGGETQYF
cdr3_nt: TGTGCCAGCAGCCAAACCCCGGGACAGGGAGGTGAGACCCAGTACTTC
d_call: TRBD1
clone_size: .
j_call: TRBJ2-5
v_call: TRBV9

cdr3_aa: CSVRTGPYEQYF
cdr3_nt: TGCAGCGTTAGGACAGGTCCCTACGAGCAGTACTTC
d_call: TRBD1
clone_size: .
j_call: TRBJ2-7
v_call: TRBV29-1

cdr3_aa: CASSEGHAPSGNTIYF
cdr3_nt: TGTGCTAGCAGCGAGGGACACGCGCCCTCTGGAAACACCATATATTTT
d_call: .
clone_size: few
j_call: TRBJ1-3
v_call: TRBV7-7

cdr3_aa: CASSQDWRVVGYTF
cdr3_nt: TGTGCCAGCAGCCAAGATTGGCGGGTGGTCGGCTACACCTTC
d_call: .
clone_size: .
j_call: TRBJ1-2
v_call: TRBV3-1/TRBV3-2

cdr3_aa: CASSENRGYTGELFF
cdr3_nt: TGTGCCAGCAGTGAGAACAGGGGTTACACCGGGGAGCTGTTTTTT
d_call: TRBD1
clone_size: .
j_call: TRBJ2-2
v_call: TRBV6-6

cdr3_aa: CASSPGQVYYEQYF
cdr3_nt: TGTGCCAGCAGCCCGGGACAGGTATACTACGAGCAGTACTTC
d_call: TRBD1
clone_size: .
j_call: TRBJ2-7
v_call: TRBV6-2/TRBV6-3

cdr3_aa: CASSLAGQIENTEAFF
cdr3_nt: TGTGCCAGCAGCCTCGCGGGGCAAATCGAGAACACTGAAGCTTTCTTT
d_call: .
clone_size: .
j_call: TRBJ1-1
v_call: TRBV3-1/TRBV3-2

cdr3_aa: CASSNPRGLDTEAFF
cdr3_nt: TGCGCCAGCAGCAACCCCAGGGGGTTGGACACTGAAGCTTTCTTT
d_call: TRBD1
clone_size: .
j_call: TRBJ1-1
v_call: TRBV5-1

cdr3_aa: CASSDSAADTQYF
cdr3_nt: TGTGCCAGCAGTGATTCAGCGGCCGATACGCAGTATTTT
d_call: .
clone_size: .
j_call: TRBJ2-3
v_call: TRBV27

cdr3_aa: CASSYEGANYGYTF
cdr3_nt: TGTGCCAGCAGTTATGAGGGTGCTAACTATGGCTACACCTTC
d_call: .
clone_size: .
j_call: TRBJ1-2
v_call: TRBV6-2/TRBV6-3

cdr3_aa: CASRLPGQGSLFF
cdr3_nt: TGTGCCAGCAGACTACCGGGGCAGGGGAGCCTGTTTTTT
d_call: .
clone_size: .
j_call: TRBJ1-4
v_call: TRBV7-9

cdr3_aa: CASSTTSTFGSDHSGNTIYF
cdr3_nt: TGTGCCAGCAGCACTACTAGCACCTTTGGGAGCGACCACTCTGGAAACACCATATATTTT
d_call: .
clone_size: .
j_call: TRBJ1-3
v_call: TRBV7-9

cdr3_aa: CASSLDRDTEAFF
cdr3_nt: TGTGCCAGCAGCCTAGACCGGGACACTGAAGCTTTCTTT
d_call: .
clone_size: .
j_call: TRBJ1-1
v_call: TRBV11-2

cdr3_aa: CASSFGISGTDTQYF
cdr3_nt: TGTGCCAGCAGCTTCGGGATCTCGGGTACAGATACGCAGTATTTT
d_call: .
clone_size: .
j_call: TRBJ2-3
v_call: TRBV7-2

cdr3_aa: CASSQIAGGLDEQFF
cdr3_nt: TGTGCCAGCAGCCAGATAGCGGGAGGGCTCGATGAGCAGTTCTTC
d_call: TRBD2
clone_size: .
j_call: TRBJ2-1
v_call: TRBV7-7

cdr3_aa: CASSHGPSYEQYF
cdr3_nt: TGCGCCAGCAGCCATGGGCCCTCCTACGAGCAGTACTTC
d_call: .
clone_size: .
j_call: TRBJ2-7
v_call: TRBV4-1

cdr3_aa: CASSEQSRLLGAFF
cdr3_nt: TGTGCCAGTAGCGAACAGTCCCGGTTGCTCGGAGCTTTCTTT
d_call: .
clone_size: .
j_call: TRBJ1-1
v_call: TRBV19

cdr3_aa: CASGVEGWTEAFF
cdr3_nt: TGTGCCAGCGGGGTAGAGGGATGGACTGAAGCTTTCTTT
d_call: .
clone_size: .
j_call: TRBJ1-1
v_call: TRBV6-5

cdr3_aa: CASSQLLAAYNEQFF
cdr3_nt: TGTGCCAGCAGCCAATTGCTAGCAGCCTACAATGAGCAGTTCTTC
d_call: .
clone_size: .
j_call: TRBJ2-1
v_call: TRBV14

cdr3_aa: CASSSGDSVNSPLHF
cdr3_nt: TGTGCCAGTAGTTCAGGAGACAGCGTTAATTCACCCCTCCACTTT
d_call: .
clone_size: once
j_call: TRBJ1-6
v_call: TRBV19

cdr3_aa: CASGRAYNEQFF
cdr3_nt: TGTGCCAGCGGGAGAGCTTACAATGAGCAGTTCTTC
d_call: .
clone_size: once
j_call: TRBJ2-1
v_call: TRBV11-3

cdr3_aa: CASSQYSGTGGVTGELFF
cdr3_nt: TGTGCCAGCTCACAATACTCCGGGACAGGGGGCGTCACCGGGGAGCTGTTTTTT
d_call: TRBD1
clone_size: .
j_call: TRBJ2-2
v_call: TRBV18

cdr3_aa: CASSHHQGLAEETQYF
cdr3_nt: TGTGCCAGCAGCCATCACCAGGGACTAGCGGAAGAGACCCAGTACTTC
d_call: TRBD2
clone_size: .
j_call: TRBJ2-5
v_call: TRBV14

cdr3_aa: CASSPRVSGNTIYF
cdr3_nt: TGTGCCAGCAGCCCCAGGGTCTCTGGAAACACCATATATTTT
d_call: .
clone_size: few
j_call: TRBJ1-3
v_call: TRBV9

cdr3_aa: CASGRREIGELFF
cdr3_nt: TGTGCCAGCGGAAGGCGGGAAATCGGGGAGCTGTTTTTT
d_call: .
clone_size: .
j_call: TRBJ2-2
v_call: TRBV27

cdr3_aa: CASSQDSTSLENIQYF
cdr3_nt: TGTGCCAGCAGCCAAGACTCAACTAGCCTTGAAAACATTCAGTACTTC
d_call: .
clone_size: .
j_call: TRBJ2-4
v_call: TRBV4-2